Sequencing of this T cell receptor (beta chain) was carried out in a study of cytomegalovirus exposure and HLA in healthy donors (dated by TCRdb to about 2017). Turning to the overall study: An earlier analysis of 587 of the donors reported 276 Gb of sequence data and around 100 million unique TCR beta sequences obtained from 150 million to 200 million T cells. An early release that covered more than 550 HLA-typed donors contained approximately 320 gigabases of sequencing data and 75 million to 100 million unique TCR sequences. Of the approximately 400 genotyped donors, 75% to 85% were placed in the genetic ancestry cluster associated with self-reported Caucasian donors. The study aimed to test whether cataloging public T cell receptors could reveal signatures of past pathogen exposure. The study profiled the T cell repertoires of around 700 subjects by immunosequencing and related them to cytomegalovirus serostatus. A separate validation cohort of roughly 130 different subjects was used in addition to the 666-subject first cohort. The study combined high-throughput TCR immunosequencing, statistical association of individual TCRs with disease status, and machine learning to predict cytomegalovirus infection status. To study patterns of TCR occurrence, a later analysis re-analyzed previously published TCR beta repertoires from around 670 donors and added high-resolution HLA genotyping. The later analysis used no new phenotypic data to find candidate immune exposures, relying instead on TCR beta sequences and their occurrence across donors. In an earlier analysis of 500 to 650 of the donors, high-throughput TCR beta sequencing was used to judge whether each TCR beta V gene segment behaved as functional or pseudogenic. Donor age, sex, ethnicity and CMV serostatus were compiled alongside the repertoire data. Genome-wide SNP genotypes for about three fifths of the roughly 670 donors were used in a later genetic analysis, which treated that subset as a discovery cohort. Every discovery cohort repertoire had been produced on one sequencing platform. Both class I and class II loci were covered by HLA typing, at four-digit resolution. The number of typed donors differed by locus: about 620-640 for A, B, C, DRB1 and DQB1; 522 for DQA1; some 610 for DPA1; and about 470 for DPB1. Because of strong linkage in the cohort, roughly five DR-DQ haplotypes were treated as single units for association and clustering. Among some 400 genotyped donors of the cohort, an average of around 220,000 unique TCR beta nucleotide sequences was sequenced per donor, of which 15% to 20% were non-productive. What the study reported, not specific to this receptor: Three of the identified cytomegalovirus-associated TCR beta chains were confirmed in vitro to be specific for cytomegalovirus antigens. The 87-base-pair reads could not distinguish some IMGT-functional V segments, including TRBV6-2 and TRBV6-3, so those segments were excluded. When HLA alleles, especially DR and DQ, strongly co-occurred, attributing TCR associations to individual alleles was difficult. Because counts were too low, seventeen rarely observed V segments, including chromosome 9 orphons, were excluded from the earlier analysis of around 640 of the donors. The authors suggested that the approach could potentially be extended to other disease states and immunological phenotypes. Because some donors lacked HLA typing at each locus, the association tests relied only on the typed subset. Only TCR beta chains were sequenced in this cohort, and the absence of alpha or paired-chain data limited detectable features. A total of about 180 TCR beta chains were listed by the study as associated with cytomegalovirus. In a later analysis, most CMV-associated TCR beta chains were found to appear HLA-restricted, with HLA associations seemingly driven largely by CMV exposure. V-gene and J-gene trimming of TCR beta chains was associated with a missense DCLRE1C variant in a later genetic analysis, and the association was replicated in an independent cohort. A further reported finding was that TCR beta sequences accurately predicted the HLA-A and HLA-B alleles for most subjects in the first cohort. Broadly in line with IMGT annotations, most TCR beta V segments showed up in productive rearrangements about 87% or about 30% of the time in an earlier analysis of 587 of the donors. According to a later analysis, parvovirus B19, influenza, CMV and Epstein-Barr virus appeared linked to several top co-occurrence clusters. In a later analysis, TCR association rates were found to vary across HLA loci, with the most associated TCRs seen for DRB1 alleles and the fewest for HLA-C alleles. In a later analysis, over 15,000 TCR beta sequences were associated with specific HLA alleles at a false discovery rate of 0.05. Correlated functional status among segregating V segments might be attributable to linkage disequilibrium, but an unknown experimental factor could not be ruled out. In a later analysis, HLA-associated TCR beta chains were found to be more clonally expanded and to have lower generation probabilities than equally common non-associated chains. Cytomegalovirus status was reported to be diagnosed by the classifier with high specificity and sensitivity in both the original and validation cohorts. Across donors, most TCR sequences were observed very rarely, whereas some public TCRs were present in many individuals. According to a later genetic analysis, donors in an Asian-associated ancestry cluster had fewer N-insertions in productive TCRs than the approximately 710-donor mean. Roughly uniform sequencing depth across donors was assumed in presence/absence analyses, although this assumption may not hold. The only immune exposure information available for the cohort was CMV serostatus. The sequencing pipeline was judged likely to have produced a cluster of highly shared sequence variants as a technical artifact.

To prepare the library, the immunoSEQ multiplex PCR assay was applied. The multiplex PCR relied on a mix of 60 forward primers for TCR Vbeta segments and 13 reverse primers for TCR Jbeta segments. The CDR3 region of rearranged TCR beta genes was amplified from genomic DNA with a multiplex PCR assay. On the Illumina HiSeq System, the amplified TCR beta libraries were sequenced as 87-base-pair reads. In the source study's methods: A later analysis tallied about 77 million unique TCR beta chains across the 640 or so repertoires, and around 10 million of those chains were shared by two or more donors. Raw reads were error-corrected and collapsed into unique sequences by a nearest-neighbor algorithm in which closely related sequences were merged to remove PCR and sequencing errors. To assign V, D and J gene segments, CDR3 sequences were aligned to IMGT reference sequences. Each retained sequence needed at least a six-nucleotide match to both a V gene segment and a J gene segment. A rearrangement counted as productive if the CDR3 had no stop codons and remained in frame with V and J, and every other rearrangement counted as non-productive. CDR3 was defined by IMGT convention, running from the second conserved V-encoded cysteine to the conserved J-encoded phenylalanine. The earlier analysis of more than 450 of the donors excluded sequences that lacked an unambiguous match to a single V gene segment. An earlier analysis of under 750 of the donors called V segments functional above 56.7% productive rearrangements and segregating when the between-donor standard deviation exceeded 5%. To diagnose cytomegalovirus status from the catalog of TCR beta chain sequences, a statistical classification framework was built. In a later analysis, TCR nucleotide sequences were compared against IMGT/GENE-DB human TR gene sequences so that V and J genes could be assigned. A later analysis assigned CDR3 sequences and most-parsimonious VDJ recombination scenarios with the TCRdist pipeline. In a later analysis, each TCR beta chain was defined by its CDR3 amino acid sequence together with its V-gene family, and reads lacking a unique V-gene family were excluded. As a way to deal with suspected cross-contamination and a sequencing artifact, a later analysis dropped under 600 nucleotide sequences that were highly shared and had low generation probability. A later analysis calculated a clonal expansion index for each public chain from normalized within-repertoire ranks of inferred template counts. Generation probabilities in a later analysis came from a VDJ recombination model fitted to out-of-frame rearrangements, and those results were checked against IGoR. In a later analysis, TCR-TCR, TCR-HLA and TCR-CMV co-occurrence was scored with hypergeometric tests, and a repertoire-size bias correction was applied to TCR pairs. A later analysis estimated false discovery rates by permuting HLA or CMV assignments 20 times. In a later analysis, co-occurring TCRs were grouped using DBSCAN, with TCRdist sequence similarity added in when clustering inside HLA-allele-positive subsets. Repertoires with fewer than 30,000 or more than 120,000 public chains, plus five repertoires with anomalous nucleotide sharing, were excluded from co-occurrence clustering. TCRdb obtained this table from immuneACCESS and retained in-frame rearrangements with V and J assigned. These tables miss some clones; where compared with another copy, unresolved V genes account for less than half of the shortfall, and the remainder is unexplained. V and J calls and clone size are given by that table; D and trimming were obtained from the DNA. This sample holds 90,000 to 110,000 clones; around 75% were observed only once. Jointly, the top ten make up 2% to 2.5% of the sample.

This clone was observed once. It lacks a known antigen. Base quality data are lacking; no much larger clone is found one base away. In total, approximately 610 healthy bone marrow donors made up the cohort. Cohort members were all nominally healthy when sampled, although unrecorded immune exposures were likely present. The donor tested CMV seronegative and was one of the 352 seronegative cohort members. Each donor provided a peripheral blood sample, and peripheral blood mononuclear cells were used for TCR beta sequencing. The Qiagen DNeasy Blood Extraction Kit was used to extract genomic DNA from the blood cell samples. Reading from cysteine to phenylalanine, the CDR3 counts 14 amino acids. Here the CDR3 DNA is all that survives: 42 bases in frame from base 1. CDR1 and CDR2, looked up from the germline V gene (reference sequence), are LNHDA and SQIVND. Trimming removed 5 bases from V and 5 bases from J; the gene matches leave 7 bases unexplained.

The rearrangement combines TRBV19 with TRBJ2-7; 9 junctional bases match TRBD1. The origin of this receptor is a man younger than 40 in good health and CMV-seronegative. The sample consisted of PBMCs. The base sequence is TGTGCCAGTAGTCCGGGACAGGGTGAGAACGAGCAGTACTTC. The resulting protein is CASSPGQGENEQYF.